This TCR beta chain was captured in a study of shared clonotypes between healthy human individuals. Whole-study context: Three men and a couple of women, aged 18 to 49, were donors.

This table comes from immunoSEQ multiplex PCR, and its TCRdb copy is limited to in-frame clones, with some not included. The table includes about 1 million clones, about 74% detected once. Germline CDR1 and CDR2: SEHNR and FQNEAQ (reference sequence). V shed 6 bases and J 3 bases; nucleotides not matched to a gene: 4. The CDR3 consists of 14 residues. With regard to this clone: The target antigen is unknown.

Overall study findings and caveats: The sharing of about 5% of naive CD4 clonotypes was seen across a handful of donors. Generation probability values for non-shared clonotypes were lower than those for clonotypes shared by all four donors. Clonotype sharing among donors, it was expected, would be affected by sequencing depth.

Input material: memory CD4+ T cells sorted from blood. Noted subset: CD45RA-negative fraction. The chain has TRBV7-9 and TRBJ1-3; 8 nucleotides align to TRBD1. The sequence was collected from a man aged 18 to 30 in good health. The CDR3 spells CASRGQGGGNTIYF. The CDR3, as DNA: TGTGCCAGCAGAGGACAGGGAGGTGGAAACACCATATATTTT.